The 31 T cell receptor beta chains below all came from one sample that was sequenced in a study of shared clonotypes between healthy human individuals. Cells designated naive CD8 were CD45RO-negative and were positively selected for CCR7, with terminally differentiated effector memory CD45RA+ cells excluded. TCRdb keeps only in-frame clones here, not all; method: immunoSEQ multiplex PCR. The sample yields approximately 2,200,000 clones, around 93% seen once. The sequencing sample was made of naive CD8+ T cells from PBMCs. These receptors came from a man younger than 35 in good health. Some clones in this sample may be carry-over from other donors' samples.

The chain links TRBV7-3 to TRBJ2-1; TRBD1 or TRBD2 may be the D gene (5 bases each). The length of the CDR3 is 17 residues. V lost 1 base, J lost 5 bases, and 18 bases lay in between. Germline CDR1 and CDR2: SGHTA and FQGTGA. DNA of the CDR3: TGTGCCAGCAGCTTAAGCCGGGGCGGGCCGGAGGACAATGAGCAGTTCTTC. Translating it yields CASSLSRGGPEDNEQFF.

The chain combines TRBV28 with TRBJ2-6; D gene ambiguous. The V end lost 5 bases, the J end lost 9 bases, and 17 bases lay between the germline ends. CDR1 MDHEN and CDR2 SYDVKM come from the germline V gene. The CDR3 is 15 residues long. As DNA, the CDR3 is TGTGCCAGCAGTCCCGTCAGTGAATTGGGCAACGTCCTGACTTTC. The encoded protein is CASSPVSELGNVLTF.

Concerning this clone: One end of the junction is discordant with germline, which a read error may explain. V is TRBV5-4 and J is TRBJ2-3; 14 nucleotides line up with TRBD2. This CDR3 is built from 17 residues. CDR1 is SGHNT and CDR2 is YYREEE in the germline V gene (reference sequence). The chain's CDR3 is CASSWGYPGTSGRKENF. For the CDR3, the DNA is TGTGCCAGCAGCTGGGGGTATCCCGGGACTAGCGGGAGAAAGGAGAATTTT.

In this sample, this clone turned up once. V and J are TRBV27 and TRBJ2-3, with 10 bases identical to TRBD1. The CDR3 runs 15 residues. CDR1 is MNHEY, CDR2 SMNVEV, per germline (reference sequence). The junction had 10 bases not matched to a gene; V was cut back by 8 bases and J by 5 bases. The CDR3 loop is CASGPGTGDQDTQYF. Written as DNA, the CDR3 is TGTGCCAGCGGTCCTGGGACAGGGGATCAAGATACGCAGTATTTT.

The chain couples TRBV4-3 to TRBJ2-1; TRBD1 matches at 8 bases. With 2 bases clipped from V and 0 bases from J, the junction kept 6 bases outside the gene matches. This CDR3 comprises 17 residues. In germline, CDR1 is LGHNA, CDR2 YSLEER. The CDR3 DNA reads TGCGCCAGCAGCCAATTGGAGGACAGGGACTCCTACAATGAGCAGTTCTTC. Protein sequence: CASSQLEDRDSYNEQFF.

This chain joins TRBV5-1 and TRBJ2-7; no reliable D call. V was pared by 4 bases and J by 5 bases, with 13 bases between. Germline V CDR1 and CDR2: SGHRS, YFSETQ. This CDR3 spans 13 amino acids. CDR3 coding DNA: TGCGCCAGCAGCCCGGTCCCTTTTGACGAGCAGTACTTC. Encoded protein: CASSPVPFDEQYF.

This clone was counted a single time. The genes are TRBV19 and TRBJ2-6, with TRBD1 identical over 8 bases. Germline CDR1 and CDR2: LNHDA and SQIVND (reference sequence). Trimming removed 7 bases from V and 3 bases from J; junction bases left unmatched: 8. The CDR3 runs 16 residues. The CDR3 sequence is CASTPGGFGGANVLTF. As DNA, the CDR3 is TGTGCCAGTACGCCAGGGGGCTTCGGTGGGGCCAACGTCCTGACTTTC.

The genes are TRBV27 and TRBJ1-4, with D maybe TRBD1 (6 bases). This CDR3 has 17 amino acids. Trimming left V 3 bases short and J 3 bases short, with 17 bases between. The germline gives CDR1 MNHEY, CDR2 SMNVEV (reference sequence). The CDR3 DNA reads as TGTGCCAGCAGTTTGATTCACACGACAGGAGCTAATGAAAAACTGTTTTTT. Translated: CASSLIHTTGANEKLFF.

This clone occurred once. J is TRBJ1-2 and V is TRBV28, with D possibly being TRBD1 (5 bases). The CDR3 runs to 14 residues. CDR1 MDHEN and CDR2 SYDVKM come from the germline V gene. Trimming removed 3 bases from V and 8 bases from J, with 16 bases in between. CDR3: CASSFPGDLYGYTF. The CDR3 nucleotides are TGTGCCAGCAGTTTCCCGGGGGATCTCTACGGCTACACCTTC.

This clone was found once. The CDR3 reads CASSLVWSAQGYTGELFF. DNA for the CDR3: TGTGCCAGCAGCTTAGTGTGGAGCGCACAGGGCTACACCGGGGAGCTGTTTTTT. This rearrangement joins TRBV7-8 to TRBJ2-2; possibly TRBD1 for D (6 bases). The CDR3 length is 18 residues. Looked up from germline, CDR1 is SGHVS and CDR2 is FQNEAQ. Deletions cut 1 base from V and 3 bases from J, with 18 bases between.

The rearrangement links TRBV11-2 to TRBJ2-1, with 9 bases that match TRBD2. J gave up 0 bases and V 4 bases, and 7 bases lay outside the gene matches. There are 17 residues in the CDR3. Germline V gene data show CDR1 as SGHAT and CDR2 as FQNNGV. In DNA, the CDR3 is TGTGCCAGCAGCTCAGCGACTAGCGGCGACTCCTACAATGAGCAGTTCTTC. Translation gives CASSSATSGDSYNEQFF.

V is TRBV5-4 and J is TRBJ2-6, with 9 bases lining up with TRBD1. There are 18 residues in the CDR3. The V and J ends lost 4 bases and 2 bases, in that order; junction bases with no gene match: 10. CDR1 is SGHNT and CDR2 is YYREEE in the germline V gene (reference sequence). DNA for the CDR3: TGTGCCAGCAGCCCAGGACAGGGGAAATTCGCTGGGGCCAACGTCCTGACTTTC. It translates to CASSPGQGKFAGANVLTF.

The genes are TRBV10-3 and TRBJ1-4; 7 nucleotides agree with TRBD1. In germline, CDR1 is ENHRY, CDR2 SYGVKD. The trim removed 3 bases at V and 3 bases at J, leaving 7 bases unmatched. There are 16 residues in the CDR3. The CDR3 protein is CAISEMWDRANEKLFF. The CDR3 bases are TGTGCCATCAGTGAAATGTGGGACAGAGCTAATGAAAAACTGTTTTTT.

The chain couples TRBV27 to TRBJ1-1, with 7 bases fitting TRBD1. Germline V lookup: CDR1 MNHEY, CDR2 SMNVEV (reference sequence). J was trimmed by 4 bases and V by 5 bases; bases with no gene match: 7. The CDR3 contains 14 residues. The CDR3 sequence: CASSTGQGVTEAFF. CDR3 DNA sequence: TGTGCCAGCAGTACGGGGCAGGGGGTCACTGAAGCTTTCTTT.

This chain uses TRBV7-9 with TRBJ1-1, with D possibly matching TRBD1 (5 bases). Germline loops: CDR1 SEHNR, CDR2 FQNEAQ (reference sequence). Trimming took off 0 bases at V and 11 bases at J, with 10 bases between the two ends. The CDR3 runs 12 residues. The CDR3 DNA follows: TGTGCCAGCAGCTTAGCTGAAGGGGTCGCTTTCTTT. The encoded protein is CASSLAEGVAFF.

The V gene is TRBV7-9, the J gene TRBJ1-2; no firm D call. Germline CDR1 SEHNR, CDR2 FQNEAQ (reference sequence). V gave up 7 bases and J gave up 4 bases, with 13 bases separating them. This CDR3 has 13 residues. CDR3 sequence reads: CASTPADGYGYTF. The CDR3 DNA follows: TGTGCCAGCACCCCAGCGGACGGCTATGGCTACACCTTC.

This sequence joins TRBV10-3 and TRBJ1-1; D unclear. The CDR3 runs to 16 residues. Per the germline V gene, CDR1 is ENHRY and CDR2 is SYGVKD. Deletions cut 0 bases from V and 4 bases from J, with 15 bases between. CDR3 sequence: CAISESTEWRPTEAFF. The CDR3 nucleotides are TGTGCCATCAGTGAGTCGACGGAGTGGAGGCCCACTGAAGCTTTCTTT.

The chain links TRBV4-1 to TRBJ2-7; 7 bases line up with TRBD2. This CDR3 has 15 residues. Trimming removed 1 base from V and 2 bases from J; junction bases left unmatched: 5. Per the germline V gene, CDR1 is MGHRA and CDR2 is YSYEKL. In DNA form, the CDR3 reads TGCGCCAGCAGCCAAGGGACTAGAGTGACCTACGAGCAGTACTTC. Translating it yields CASSQGTRVTYEQYF.

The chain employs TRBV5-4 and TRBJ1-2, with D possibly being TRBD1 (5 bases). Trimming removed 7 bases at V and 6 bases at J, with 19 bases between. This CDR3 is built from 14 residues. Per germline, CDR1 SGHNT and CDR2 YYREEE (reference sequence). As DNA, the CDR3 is TGTGCCAGCGGCCACCTTGACAGCCGCGATGGCTACACCTTC. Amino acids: CASGHLDSRDGYTF. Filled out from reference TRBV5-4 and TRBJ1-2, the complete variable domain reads ETGVTQSPTHLIKTRGQQVTLRCSSQSGHNTVSWYQQALGQGPQFIFQYYREEENGRGNFPPRFSGLQFPNYSSELNVNALELDDSALYLCASGHLDSRDGYTFGSGTRLTVV.

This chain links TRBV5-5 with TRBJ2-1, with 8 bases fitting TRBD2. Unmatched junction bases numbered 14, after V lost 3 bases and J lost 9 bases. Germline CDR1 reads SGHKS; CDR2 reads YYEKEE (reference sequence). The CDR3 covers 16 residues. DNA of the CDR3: TGTGCCAGCAGCTGGCGCGGGACTAGAACCTCTGGTGAGCAGTTCTTC. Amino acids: CASSWRGTRTSGEQFF. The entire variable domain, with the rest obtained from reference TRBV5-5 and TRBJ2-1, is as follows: DAGVTQSPTHLIKTRGQQVTLRCSPISGHKSVSWYQQVLGQGPQFIFQYYEKEERGRGNFPDRFSARQFPNYSSELNVNALLLGDSALYLCASSWRGTRTSGEQFFGPGTRLTVL.

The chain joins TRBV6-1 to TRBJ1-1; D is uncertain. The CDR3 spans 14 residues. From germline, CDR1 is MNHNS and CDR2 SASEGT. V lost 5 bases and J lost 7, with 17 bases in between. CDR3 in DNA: TGTGCCAGCAGTATGACGGTGCCTAAGGATGAAGCTTTCTTT. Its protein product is CASSMTVPKDEAFF.

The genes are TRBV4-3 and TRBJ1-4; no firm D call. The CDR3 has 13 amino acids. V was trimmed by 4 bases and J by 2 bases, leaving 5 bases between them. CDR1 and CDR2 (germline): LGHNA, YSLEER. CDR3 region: CASSPLTNEKLFF. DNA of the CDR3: TGCGCCAGCAGCCCGTTGACTAATGAAAAACTGTTTTTT.

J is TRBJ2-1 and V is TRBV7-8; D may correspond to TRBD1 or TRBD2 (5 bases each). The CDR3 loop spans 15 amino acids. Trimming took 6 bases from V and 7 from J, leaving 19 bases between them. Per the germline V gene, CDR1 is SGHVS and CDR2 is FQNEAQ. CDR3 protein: CASSHSGGSRNEQFF. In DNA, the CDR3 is TGTGCCAGCAGTCATAGTGGGGGTTCGCGGAATGAGCAGTTCTTC.

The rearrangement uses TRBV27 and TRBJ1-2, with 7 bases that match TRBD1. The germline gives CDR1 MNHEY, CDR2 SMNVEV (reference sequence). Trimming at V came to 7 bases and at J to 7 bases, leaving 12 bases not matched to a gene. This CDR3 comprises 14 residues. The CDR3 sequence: CASTPSRQGGGYTF. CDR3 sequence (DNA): TGTGCCAGCACACCCAGCAGGCAGGGGGGTGGCTACACCTTC.

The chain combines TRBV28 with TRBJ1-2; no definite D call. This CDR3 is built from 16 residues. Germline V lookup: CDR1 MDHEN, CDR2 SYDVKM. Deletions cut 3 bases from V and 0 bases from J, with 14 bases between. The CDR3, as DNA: TGTGCCAGCAGTTTGGCCGAGCTGGACCCTAACTATGGCTACACCTTC. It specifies CASSLAELDPNYGYTF.

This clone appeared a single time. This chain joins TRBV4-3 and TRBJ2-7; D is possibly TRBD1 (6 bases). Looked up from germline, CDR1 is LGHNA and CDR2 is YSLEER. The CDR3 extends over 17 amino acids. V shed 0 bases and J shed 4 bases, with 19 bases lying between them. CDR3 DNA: TGCGCCAGCAGCCAAGAAGTTTGGCGAGCAGGGGCATACGAGCAGTACTTC. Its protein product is CASSQEVWRAGAYEQYF.

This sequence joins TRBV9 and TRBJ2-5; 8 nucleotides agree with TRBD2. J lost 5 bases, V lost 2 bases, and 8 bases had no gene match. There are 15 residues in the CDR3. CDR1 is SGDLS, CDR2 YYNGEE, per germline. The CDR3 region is CASSVTGTRDETQYF. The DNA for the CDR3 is TGTGCCAGCAGCGTGACCGGGACTAGAGACGAGACCCAGTACTTC.

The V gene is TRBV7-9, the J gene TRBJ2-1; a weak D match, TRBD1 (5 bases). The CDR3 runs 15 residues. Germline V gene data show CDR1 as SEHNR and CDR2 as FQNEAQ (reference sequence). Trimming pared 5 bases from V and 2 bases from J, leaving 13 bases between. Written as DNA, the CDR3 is TGTGCCAGCAGCCCTCGTTCAGGGACCTACAATGAGCAGTTCTTC. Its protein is CASSPRSGTYNEQFF. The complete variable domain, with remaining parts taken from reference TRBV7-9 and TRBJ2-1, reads DTGVSQNPRHKITKRGQNVTFRCDPISEHNRLYWYRQTLGQGPEFLTYFQNEAQLEKSRLLSDRFSAERPKGSFSTLEIQRTEQGDSAMYLCASSPRSGTYNEQFFGPGTRLTVL.

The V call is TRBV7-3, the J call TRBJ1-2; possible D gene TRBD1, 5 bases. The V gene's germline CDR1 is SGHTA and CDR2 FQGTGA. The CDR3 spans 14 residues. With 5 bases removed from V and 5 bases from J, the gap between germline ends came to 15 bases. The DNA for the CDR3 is TGTGCCAGCAGCCACCTAGGGGAGGGGTATGGCTACACCTTC. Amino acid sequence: CASSHLGEGYGYTF.

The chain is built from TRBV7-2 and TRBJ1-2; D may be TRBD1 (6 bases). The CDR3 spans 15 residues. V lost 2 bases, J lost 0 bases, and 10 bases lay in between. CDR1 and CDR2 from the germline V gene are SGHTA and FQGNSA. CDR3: CASSLYRDANYGYTF. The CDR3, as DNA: TGTGCCAGCAGCTTATACAGGGACGCTAACTATGGCTACACCTTC. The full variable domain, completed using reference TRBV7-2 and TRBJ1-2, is GAGVSQSPSNKVTEKGKDVELRCDPISGHTALYWYRQSLGQGLEFLIYFQGNSAPDKSGLPSDRFSAERTGGSVSTLTIQRTQQEDSAVYLCASSLYRDANYGYTFGSGTRLTVV.

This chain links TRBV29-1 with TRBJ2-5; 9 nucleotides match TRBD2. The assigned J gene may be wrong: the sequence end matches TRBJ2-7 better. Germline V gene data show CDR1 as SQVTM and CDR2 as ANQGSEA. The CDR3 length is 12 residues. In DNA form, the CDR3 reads TGCAGCGTTAGGGCGGGAGGGCACGAGCAGTACTTC. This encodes CSVRAGGHEQYF.